Detailed here is one T cell receptor beta chain. Its antigen is unidentified. The sample originates from a study of blood T cell dynamics during melanoma immunotherapy. Study-level background: Standard first-line treatment here was pembrolizumab or nivolumab plus ipilimumab in metastatic melanoma. Points from the study as a whole: Unlike progressors, later disease-control patients had W3 repertoires gaining clonality or diversity. Clones driving repertoire changes may be melanoma-specific or general immune activation.

Trimming cost V 3 bases and J 11 bases, with 10 bases left between them. Germline assignment: CDR1 SEHNR and CDR2 FQNEAQ (reference sequence). The CDR3 covers 11 residues. The sample's time point: pre-treatment baseline. Sampling occurred pretreatment (T0) and at week 3 (W3), after cycle one of checkpoint blockade. Data came from immunoSEQ multiplex PCR; TCRdb stores just in-frame clones and leaves some out. The repertoire holds around 11,000 clones, roughly 85% seen once, with 19% in the top ten. The V and J genes are TRBV7-9 and TRBJ1-1; no clear D gene. The source is a human donor with melanoma. Here the sequenced sample was blood, taken from a patient treated with checkpoint blockade. Written as DNA, the CDR3 is TGTGCCAGCAGCTTCCCTCCGGGTGCTTTCTTT. Its protein is CASSFPPGAFF.